This TCR beta chain was found in a study of T-cell memory formation after mild COVID-19. Study summary: TCR clusters were mostly donor specific.

A few counts support this clonotype. Its antigen is not known. The CDR3 totals 16 residues. Per the germline V gene, CDR1 is MNHEY and CDR2 is SVGAGI. Trimming cost V 0 bases and J 3 bases, with 13 bases left between them. Broader study findings: Second-wave clones with a day 37 peak had unconfirmed SARS-CoV-2 specificity. The study found balanced CD4/CD8 in clones contracting day 15 to 85 and a CD4+ lean in later expanders. Chiefly within CM and EM were the contracting CD4+ clones; CD8+ ones were within EMRA.

One entry per CDR3 protein, called by TCRdb with MiXCR from the 5' RACE reads. The table shows about 400,000 distinct CDR3 sequences, with roughly 26% occurring only once. The receptor comes from an adult woman who had mild COVID-19 (a few samples of this study predate the infection). Cell type and time point are not known. The sequenced material came from PBMCs or a T cell subset sorted from them (not recorded which). The rearrangement joins TRBV6-5 to TRBJ2-3, with D tentatively TRBD1 (5 bases). As DNA, the CDR3 is TGTGCCAGCAGTTACTCGAGTCTAGGGGTGACAGATACGCAGTATTTT. This gives the protein CASSYSSLGVTDTQYF.